The source of this T cell receptor beta chain is a study of cytomegalovirus exposure and HLA in healthy donors. This CDR3 region has 18 residues. From germline, CDR1 is SGHRS and CDR2 YFSETQ. The ends lost 4 bases at V and 0 bases at J; junction bases unmatched: 12. PCR used 60 Vbeta primers and 13 Jbeta primers. TCRdb's table, derived via immunoSEQ multiplex PCR, lists solely in-frame clones and lacks some. The table shows 85,000 to 130,000 clones, with approximately 70% occurring only once. Sequenced input: PBMCs. The V gene is TRBV5-1, the J gene TRBJ2-3; 9 nucleotides align to TRBD1. The TCR originated in a boy younger than 18 in good health and CMV-seronegative. CDR3: CASSPYKFGTGSTDTQYF. CDR3 in DNA: TGCGCCAGCAGCCCGTATAAGTTCGGGACAGGGAGCACAGATACGCAGTATTTT.